A single sample gave rise to the 22 T cell receptor beta chains below, sequenced in a study of blood T cell repertoires in COVID-19. Profiled with immunoSEQ multiplex PCR; TCRdb holds only in-frame clones, not every one. The sample lists some 70,000 clones, approximately 79% occurring once. Material: peripheral blood. The receptors shown here come from a woman in her fifties or sixties with acute or convalescent COVID-19.

V and J are TRBV9 and TRBJ1-2, with 7 bases that match TRBD1. The CDR3 is made up of 14 amino acids. From germline, CDR1 is SGDLS and CDR2 YYNGEE. Trimming at V came to 0 bases and at J to 5 bases, leaving 4 bases not matched to a gene. The CDR3 region is CASSVEDREYGYTF. The CDR3 DNA follows: TGTGCCAGCAGCGTAGAAGACAGGGAGTATGGCTACACCTTC.

The rearrangement links TRBV18 to TRBJ1-3, with no clear D. This CDR3 region has 16 residues. Trimming removed 3 bases at V and 0 bases at J, with 12 bases between. Germline CDR1 KGHSH, CDR2 LQKENI. CDR3 loop: CASSPSTHSSGNTIYF. Written as DNA, the CDR3 is TGTGCCAGCTCACCCTCGACACATTCCTCTGGAAACACCATATATTTT.

This chain joins TRBV5-6 and TRBJ2-4; possibly TRBD1 for D (5 bases). Trimming stripped 3 bases from V and 0 bases from J, with 16 bases between. Germline V gene data show CDR1 as SGHDT and CDR2 as YYEEEE. This CDR3 has 17 residues. The CDR3: CASSSRAGPLAKNIQYF. CDR3 coding DNA: TGTGCCAGCAGCTCTAGGGCAGGGCCACTAGCCAAAAACATTCAGTACTTC. The variable domain in full, with the rest retrieved from reference TRBV5-6 and TRBJ2-4, is DAGVTQSPTHLIKTRGQQVTLRCSPKSGHDTVSWYQQALGQGPQFIFQYYEEEERQRGNFPDRFSGHQFPNYSSELNVNALLLGDSALYLCASSSRAGPLAKNIQYFGAGTRLSVL.

The CDR3 sequence is CASSPRSGAQETQYF. CDR3 DNA: TGTGCCAGCAGTCCCCGGTCTGGGGCCCAAGAGACCCAGTACTTC. The genes are TRBV27 and TRBJ2-5, with a tentative D call TRBD1 (5 bases). CDR1 and CDR2 (germline): MNHEY, SMNVEV (reference sequence). Trimming took 5 bases from V and 1 from J, leaving 14 bases between them. This CDR3 region has 15 residues.

This chain links TRBV2 with TRBJ2-1; D is undetermined. Germline CDR1 is SNHLY and CDR2 is FYNNEI. V lost 10 bases, J lost 3 bases, and 7 bases lay in between. CDR3 length: 11 residues. CDR3: CATSYYNEQFF. The CDR3 DNA is TGTGCCACTTCGTACTACAATGAGCAGTTCTTC.

V and J are TRBV20-1 and TRBJ2-7; TRBD1 matches 7 bases. Losses at the gene ends were 5 bases for V and 4 bases for J; bases not matched to a gene: 2. The CDR3 has 11 amino acids. Per germline, CDR1 DFQATT and CDR2 SNEGSKA (reference sequence). The CDR3 nucleotides are TGCAGTGCTCCCAGGGGGTACGAGCAGTACTTC. This translates into CSAPRGYEQYF.

The CDR3 nucleotides read TGTGCCAGCTCACCACCGGGGAGAACGGGGAATGAGCAGTTCTTC. Translated, it gives CASSPPGRTGNEQFF. The chain employs TRBV18 and TRBJ2-1; TRBD2 might be the D (5 bases). The CDR3 loop spans 15 amino acids. Looked up from germline, CDR1 is KGHSH and CDR2 is LQKENI. The ends were cut back, 0 bases at V and 7 bases at J, with 13 bases in the middle.

This rearrangement joins TRBV28 to TRBJ2-7; D not certain. Deletions cut 5 bases from V and 3 bases from J, with 14 bases between. This CDR3 contains 14 residues. Germline V lookup: CDR1 MDHEN, CDR2 SYDVKM. CDR3 sequence reads: CASSPPHSNYEQYF. Here the CDR3 DNA reads TGTGCCAGCAGTCCACCTCACTCGAACTACGAGCAGTACTTC.

The chain uses TRBV29-1 and TRBJ2-2; TRBD2 agrees at 10 bases. V dropped 8 bases and J dropped 3; count of bases not matched to a gene: 6. Germline CDR1 reads SQVTM; CDR2 reads ANQGSEA. This CDR3 region has 14 residues. The CDR3 DNA follows: TGCAGCCCGAGGACTAGCGGTTACACCGGGGAGCTGTTTTTT. Its translation is CSPRTSGYTGELFF.

The chain is built from TRBV29-1 and TRBJ1-2, with D maybe TRBD1 (5 bases). CDR3 size: 12 residues. Trimming cost V 1 base and J 6 bases, with 9 bases left between them. Germline-derived CDR1 and CDR2 are SQVTM and ANQGSEA. The CDR3 loop reads CSVEAGFNGYTF. In DNA, the CDR3 is TGCAGCGTTGAAGCAGGGTTTAATGGCTACACCTTC.

The rearrangement joins TRBV5-1 to TRBJ2-1; a weak D match, TRBD2 (6 bases). CDR1 SGHRS and CDR2 YFSETQ come from the germline V gene. The V end was cut by 4 bases, the J end by 3 bases, with 11 bases between. The CDR3 has 14 amino acids. CDR3: CASSPGGSYNEQFF. The CDR3 DNA follows: TGCGCCAGCAGCCCTGGGGGGAGCTACAATGAGCAGTTCTTC.

The rearrangement uses TRBV6-2 or TRBV6-3 and TRBJ1-6; 9 bases agree with TRBD1. V trimming: 5 bases; J trimming: 4 bases; junction bases outside the gene matches: 6. Germline CDR1 and CDR2: MNHEY and SVGEGT. This CDR3 is built from 16 residues. The CDR3 sequence: CASSNLDRGYNSPLHF. CDR3 sequence (DNA): TGTGCCAGCAGTAACCTGGACAGGGGTTATAATTCACCCCTCCACTTT.

The CDR3: CASSDASWSTDTQYF. In DNA form, the CDR3 reads TGTGCCAGCAGTGACGCTAGTTGGAGCACAGATACGCAGTATTTT. The chain is built from TRBV2 and TRBJ2-3; D call uncertain. CDR1 and CDR2 (germline): SNHLY, FYNNEI. This CDR3 is 15 amino acids long. Between the trimmed V and J ends, which lost 3 bases and 0 bases, there was a span of 10 bases.

The J gene is TRBJ1-2, the V gene TRBV2, with D tentatively TRBD1 (6 bases). Germline lookup yields CDR1 SNHLY and CDR2 FYNNEI. V gave up 4 bases and J gave up 8 bases, with 11 bases separating them. The CDR3 spans 12 residues. This CDR3 reads CASSAGGPGYTF. The CDR3 DNA reads as TGTGCCAGCAGTGCGGGGGGGCCGGGCTACACCTTC.

This clone was seen only a few times. The chain joins TRBV7-9 to TRBJ2-5, with TRBD1 identical over 7 bases. This CDR3 has 14 residues. The V gene's germline CDR1 is SEHNR and CDR2 FQNEAQ (reference sequence). Trimming removed 3 bases from V and 2 bases from J; junction bases left unmatched: 3. The CDR3 protein is CASSFPGQQETQYF. The CDR3 region has the DNA TGTGCCAGCAGCTTTCCGGGACAGCAAGAGACCCAGTACTTC.

This rearrangement joins TRBV10-1 to TRBJ2-1, with D perhaps matching TRBD2 (7 bases). The V gene's germline CDR1 is WNHNN and CDR2 SYGVQD (reference sequence). The germline V and J ends were trimmed by 7 bases and 2 bases, with 18 bases remaining between them. The CDR3 length is 16 residues. The CDR3 sequence is CASNGRGEGAYNEQFF. As DNA, the CDR3 is TGCGCCAGCAATGGGAGGGGGGAGGGGGCCTACAATGAGCAGTTCTTC.

This clone was detected once. The rearrangement joins TRBV6-5 to TRBJ1-2; no clear D. The CDR3 has 15 amino acids. V dropped 2 bases and J dropped 2 bases, with 12 bases sitting between them. Germline values: CDR1 MNHEY, CDR2 SVGAGI. Here the CDR3 DNA reads TGTGCCAGCAGTTACAGCGATCCCGTAAACTATGGCTACACCTTC. This translates into CASSYSDPVNYGYTF.

The CDR3 nucleotides read TGTGCCAGTCAGGACAGGGGTAATTCACCCCTCCACTTT. Encoded protein: CASQDRGNSPLHF. V is TRBV2 and J is TRBJ1-6, with 9 bases identical to TRBD1. Germline CDR1 reads SNHLY; CDR2 reads FYNNEI. V was clipped by 9 bases and J by 6 bases; unmatched bases: 3. CDR3 length: 13 residues. The variable domain in full, with the rest retrieved from reference TRBV2 and TRBJ1-6, is EPEVTQTPSHQVTQMGQEVILRCVPISNHLYFYWYRQILGQKVEFLVSFYNNEISEKSEIFDDQFSVERPDGSNFTLKIRSTKLEDSAMYFCASQDRGNSPLHFGNGTRLTVT.

The V call is TRBV12-3 or TRBV12-4, the J call TRBJ1-1; perhaps TRBD1 as D (5 bases). V was pared by 7 bases and J by 3 bases, with 9 bases between. The CDR3 length is 12 residues. In nucleotides, the CDR3 is TGTGCCAGCACCCTAGGGGACACTGAAGCTTTCTTT. Protein product: CASTLGDTEAFF.

The rearrangement joins TRBV6-2 or TRBV6-3 to TRBJ1-1; 7 bases agree with TRBD1. The CDR3 contains 13 residues. The V and J ends lost 5 bases and 7 bases, in that order; junction bases with no gene match: 7. The germline V gene encodes CDR1 MNHEY and CDR2 SVGEGT. The CDR3 spells CASSTTGYDEAFF. CDR3 DNA: TGTGCCAGCAGTACGACAGGGTATGATGAAGCTTTCTTT.

CDR3 coding DNA: TGCAGCGTGAAGGGACAGGAGGGTGGGACTGAAGCTTTCTTT. Residues: CSVKGQEGGTEAFF. The chain links TRBV29-1 to TRBJ1-1, with 8 bases matching TRBD1. CDR3 length: 14 residues. After removal of 6 bases from V and 5 bases from J, the junction contained 11 bases not matched to a gene. CDR1 and CDR2 (germline): SQVTM, ANQGSEA.

This clone was counted between two and nine times. The V and J genes are TRBV20-1 and TRBJ2-2; 9 bases align to TRBD2. J gave up 6 bases and V 3 bases, and 5 bases lay outside the gene matches. The CDR3 is 14 amino acids. Germline lookup yields CDR1 DFQATT and CDR2 SNEGSKA (reference sequence). The DNA for the CDR3 is TGCAGTGCTAGTGTGCGGGAGGGCCCCGGGGAGCTGTTTTTT. Amino acid sequence: CSASVREGPGELFF.